This is a list of T cell receptor beta chains from one sample in a study of T cell changes during pregnancy in multiple sclerosis. Repertoires were generated with immunoSEQ multiplex PCR, while TCRdb's copy carries only in-frame clones and drops some. The sample shows 20,000 to 25,000 clones, roughly 85% of them seen only once. The material sequenced was CD8+ T cells from peripheral blood mononuclear cells, taken in the first trimester of pregnancy. Every receptor here comes from a female donor in good health, enrolled as a control in a pregnancy study. Each CDR3 is given with its conserved first and last residue. A D gene is named only where the DNA matches it firmly.

>TRBV7-9|14|.|TRBJ1-1
TGTGCCAGCAGCTTTGTACAGATGAACACTGAAGCTTTCTTT
CASSFVQMNTEAFF
>TRBV9|12|.|TRBJ2-7
TGTGCCAGCAGCGTTCGCGAGGACGAGCAGTACTTC
CASSVREDEQYF
>TRBV5-4|15|TRBD2|TRBJ2-4
TGTGCCAGCAGCCGCGCCGGGACTACAGTCGACATTCAGTACTTC
CASSRAGTTVDIQYF
>TRBV7-2|18|TRBD2|TRBJ2-7
TGTGCCAGCAGCTTAGCTCCTAGCGGGGGTTTGATTTCCTACGAGCAGTACTTC
CASSLAPSGGLISYEQYF
>TRBV6-5|14|TRBD1|TRBJ1-4
TGTGCCAGCAGTTCACAGGGGGGTAATGAAAAACTGTTTTTT
CASSSQGGNEKLFF
>TRBV5-6|12|.|TRBJ1-1
TGTGCCAGCAGCTTGAGGGGGAATGAAGCTTTCTTT
CASSLRGNEAFF
>TRBV6-6|14|.|TRBJ2-1
TGTGCCAGCAGTTACGGGGACCGGCGGGGTGAGCAGTTCTTC
CASSYGDRRGEQFF
>TRBV5-6|13|TRBD1|TRBJ1-1
TGTGCCAGCAGCATGGGGACAGCCAATGAAGCTTTCTTT
CASSMGTANEAFF
>TRBV4-2|19|TRBD2|TRBJ2-7
TGTGCCAGCAGCCAAGAGGGGGGACTAGCGGGCAAGCGAGCCTACGAGCAGTACTTC
CASSQEGGLAGKRAYEQYF
>TRBV7-2|13|.|TRBJ2-3
TGTGCCAGCAGCCCCCTAAGTGTTGATACGCAGTATTTT
CASSPLSVDTQYF
>TRBV15|13|.|TRBJ2-5
TGTGCCACCAGGGCTCGGGGCCAAGAGACCCAGTACTTC
CATRARGQETQYF
>TRBV27|12|.|TRBJ2-7
TGTGCCAGCAGTTTCCCGAGCTACGAGCAGTACTTC
CASSFPSYEQYF
>TRBV7-9|13|.|TRBJ2-7
TGTGCCAGCAGCTTCGGCGGAAACTACGAGCAGTACTTC
CASSFGGNYEQYF
>TRBV7-9|14|TRBD2|TRBJ2-1
TGTGCCAGCAGCTTAGTGCGGGGGGGCAATGAGCAGTTCTTC
CASSLVRGGNEQFF
>TRBV7-2|16|.|TRBJ1-2
TGTGCCAGCAGTGGGGGGGGGCCCCGGAGCCCCTATGGCTACACCTTC
CASSGGGPRSPYGYTF
>TRBV27|15|TRBD1|TRBJ1-5
TGTGCCAGCAGTCCCCAGCAGGGGGGCAATCAGCCCCAGCATTTT
CASSPQQGGNQPQHF
>TRBV28|15|TRBD1|TRBJ1-5
TGTGCCAGCAGTCCGGACAGGGGGAGCAATCAGCCCCAGCATTTT
CASSPDRGSNQPQHF
>TRBV5-1|14|.|TRBJ1-2
TGCGCCAGCAGCTTGGCCTCAGGGATCAATGGCTACACCTTC
CASSLASGINGYTF
>TRBV7-2|13|.|TRBJ2-1
TGTGCCAGCAGCTTAAGCAGGAACAATGAGCAGTTCTTC
CASSLSRNNEQFF
>TRBV6-1|14|.|TRBJ2-7
TGTGCCGCAAGGGGTCTGGGTATCTCCTACGAGCAGTACTTC
CAARGLGISYEQYF
>TRBV14|12|.|TRBJ1-6
TGTGCCAGCAGTTTTCTCAATTCACCCCTCCACTTT
CASSFLNSPLHF